This T cell receptor beta chain was observed in a study of blood T cell repertoires in COVID-19. Study summary: Sources were T cells, B-cell-depleted T cells, or PBMCs; the material itself was cDNA or gDNA.

Authors' methods: By means of reference gene primer amplification, nucleated cell counts were estimated. Repertoires were generated with immunoSEQ multiplex PCR, while TCRdb's copy carries only in-frame clones and drops some. V, J and clone size are those of that table, while D and trimming were read from the DNA. Of about 150,000 clones in the sample, around 89% were seen once. The CDR3 is made up of 13 amino acids. The V end lost 3 bases, the J end lost 5 bases, and 11 bases lay between the germline ends. Germline CDR1 LNHDA, CDR2 SQIVND (reference sequence). Sequencing input: peripheral blood. This TCR was sampled from a man in his fifties or sixties with acute or convalescent COVID-19. This rearrangement joins TRBV19 to TRBJ2-7; D possibly corresponds to TRBD2 (6 bases). CDR3 residues: CASSIGGPNEQYF. CDR3 nucleotides: TGTGCCAGTAGTATCGGGGGACCCAACGAGCAGTACTTC.